These T cell receptor beta chains were read from a single sample in a study of T cells in Graves' hyperthyroidism and ophthalmopathy. TCRdb fed the multiplex PCR reads into MiXCR, producing one record per CDR3 protein. The sample lists about 360,000 distinct CDR3 sequences, roughly 13% occurring once. Source material: blood. Source of these receptors: a woman younger than 35 with Graves' hyperthyroidism. Each CDR3 is given with its conserved first and last residue. The order of the fields is J gene, CDR3 length, D gene, clone size, V gene, CDR3 DNA, CDR3 protein. A D gene is named only where the DNA matches it firmly. Some rows mark clone size as missing; the rest say once, few, many or name a class of expanded clone.

TRBJ2-4 | 17 | - | few | TRBV20-1 | TGCAGTGCTAGGACGGCAGCCTCTGGGGGAGCCAAAAACATTCAGTACTTC | CSARTAASGGAKNIQYF
TRBJ1-1 | 13 | TRBD1 | - | TRBV5-8 | TGTGCCGGCAGCCCGGACAGGGGGACTGAAGCTTTCTTT | CAGSPDRGTEAFF
TRBJ2-5 | 15 | TRBD1 | many | TRBV6-1 | TGTGCCAGCAGTGAAGGGGACAGCCACCAAGAGACCCAGTACTTC | CASSEGDSHQETQYF
TRBJ2-1 | 15 | - | many | TRBV7-9 | TGTGCCAGCAGCTTAGGAAGCGGGCACTACAATGAGCAGTTCTTC | CASSLGSGHYNEQFF
TRBJ2-5 | 16 | TRBD2 | many | TRBV7-2 | TGTGCCAGCAGCTTACTGGTAGCGGGAGTTTGGGAGACCCAGTACTTC | CASSLLVAGVWETQYF
TRBJ1-1 | 15 | - | few | TRBV5-8 | TGTGCCAGCAGCTTGGTTGCCAGGGTGAACACTGAAGCTTTCTTT | CASSLVARVNTEAFF
TRBJ1-4 | 15 | - | few | TRBV29-1 | TGCAGCGCTACTTATCTTGGGGGGATGAGGGAAAAACTGTTTTTT | CSATYLGGMREKLFF
TRBJ2-5 | 15 | - | few | TRBV14 | TGTGCCAGCAGCCCCAAGGGGGGTGACCAAGAGACCCAGTACTTC | CASSPKGGDQETQYF
TRBJ2-5 | 12 | - | many | TRBV12-3/TRBV12-4 | TGTGCCATCGTGGATCACCAAGAGACCCAGTACTTC | CAIVDHQETQYF
TRBJ1-2 | 12 | - | - | TRBV19 | TGTGCCAGCCACCTGGGAGGGGCTGGCTACACCTTC | CASHLGGAGYTF
TRBJ2-7 | 15 | - | many | TRBV28 | TGTGCCAGCAGCCCTCCGGGACTTCAACCTTACGAGCAGTACTTC | CASSPPGLQPYEQYF
TRBJ2-2 | 14 | - | - | TRBV24-1 | TGTGCCACCAGGGCGGATACGAACACCGGGGAGCTGTTTTTT | CATRADTNTGELFF
TRBJ1-5 | 15 | TRBD1 | many | TRBV24-1 | TGTGCCACCAGTGAAAACAGGGGGAACAATCAGCCCCAGCATTTT | CATSENRGNNQPQHF
TRBJ2-6 | 14 | - | - | TRBV10-3 | TGTGCCATCTCCGGAGATCGTGGGGCCAACGTCCTGACTTTC | CAISGDRGANVLTF
TRBJ1-3 | 11 | - | many | TRBV7-2 | TGTGCCAGCAGCTTAAAAAACACCATATATTTT | CASSLKNTIYF
TRBJ2-2 | 16 | TRBD1 | many | TRBV28 | TGTGCCAGCAGCCCAACCGGGACAGCGAACACCGGGGAGCTGTTTTTT | CASSPTGTANTGELFF
TRBJ2-5 | 15 | - | many | TRBV9 | TGTGCCAGCAGCCCAAGACGCGGCGGGGAAGAGACCCAGTACTTC | CASSPRRGGEETQYF
TRBJ2-7 | 15 | - | many | TRBV7-8 | TGTGCCAGCAGCTTAGTTAGGGAGCCAGGACGCGAGCAGTACTTC | CASSLVREPGREQYF
TRBJ1-2 | 18 | - | few | TRBV7-9 | TGTGCCAGCAGCTCTCCGTTCTGGGGGGCCAAAGCTAACTATGGCTACACCTTC | CASSSPFWGAKANYGYTF
TRBJ1-2 | 12 | - | many | TRBV18 | TGTGCCAGCTCACCACCGGGTGATGGCTACACCTTC | CASSPPGDGYTF
TRBJ2-7 | 15 | TRBD2 | many | TRBV6-6 | TGTGCCAGCAGTTACGGGATAGCGGGAATCGACGAGCAGTACTTC | CASSYGIAGIDEQYF
TRBJ2-7 | 15 | - | many | TRBV7-2 | TGTGCCAGCAGCGTAGACTCCCGGTGGCACTACGAGCAGTACTTC | CASSVDSRWHYEQYF
TRBJ1-1 | 15 | TRBD1 | many | TRBV10-2 | TGCGCCAGCAGTGACCACAGGGGTCTGAACACTGAAGCTTTCTTT | CASSDHRGLNTEAFF
TRBJ2-7 | 14 | TRBD1 | many | TRBV27 | TGTGCCAGCAGTTTTGGGACAGCTACCTACGAGCAGTACTTC | CASSFGTATYEQYF
TRBJ1-2 | 14 | - | many | TRBV6-1 | TGTGCCAGCTTCAACCTGGACTGGAACTATGGCTACACCTTC | CASFNLDWNYGYTF
TRBJ1-3 | 12 | - | few | TRBV13 | TGTGCCAGCAGCTTCAAGGGAAACACCATATATTTT | CASSFKGNTIYF
TRBJ2-7 | 14 | - | many | TRBV6-1 | TGTGCCAGCAGTGAACCCACGGACTCCCGGGAGCAGTACTTC | CASSEPTDSREQYF
TRBJ1-3 | 17 | TRBD1 | - | TRBV6-1 | TGTGCCAGCAGGGATCATACAGGGGTAAAAGGCAGAAACACCATATATTTT | CASRDHTGVKGRNTIYF
TRBJ1-2 | 14 | TRBD1 | - | TRBV20-1 | TGCAGTGCTCCCGGGGGACAGTTTAACTATGGCTACACCTTC | CSAPGGQFNYGYTF
TRBJ2-1 | 14 | - | many | TRBV11-1 | TGTGCCAGCAGCTCCACCTCCGGGATTTGGGGGCAGTTCTTC | CASSSTSGIWGQFF
TRBJ2-7 | 12 | - | many | TRBV12-3/TRBV12-4 | TGTGCCAGCAGTTTCAGCATCTACGAGCAGTACTTC | CASSFSIYEQYF
TRBJ2-6 | 19 | - | few | TRBV6-2/TRBV6-3 | TGTGCCAGCAGTTACTCGATAGGACGTTCGTTCTCTGGGGCCAACGTCCTGACTTTC | CASSYSIGRSFSGANVLTF
TRBJ2-6 | 14 | - | many | TRBV13 | TGTGCCAGCAATGGGGTCTCTGGGGCCAACGTCCTGACTTTC | CASNGVSGANVLTF
TRBJ2-1 | 15 | TRBD2 | many | TRBV7-2 | TGTGCCAGCAGCTTAGGGAGGGAGGGTTACAATGAGCAGTTCTTC | CASSLGREGYNEQFF
TRBJ2-7 | 14 | TRBD2 | many | TRBV4-1 | TGCGCCAGCAGCCCCCAAGGACTAGCGGCCGAGCAGTACTTC | CASSPQGLAAEQYF
TRBJ1-4 | 16 | - | many | TRBV2 | TGTGCCAGCAACGAGGGTCCGGGGGCTGCTAATGAAAAACTGTTTTTT | CASNEGPGAANEKLFF
TRBJ1-5 | 13 | - | - | TRBV30 | TGTGCCTGGAGTGTAGGGCAGGGCCGGCCCCAGCATTTT | CAWSVGQGRPQHF
TRBJ1-2 | 14 | - | - | TRBV3-1 | TGTGCCAGCAGCCAAGAGGGGGTCGACTATGGCTACACCTTC | CASSQEGVDYGYTF
TRBJ2-7 | 14 | - | - | TRBV19 | TGTGCCAGTAGTATGGGGGAAGGATCCCACGAGCAGTACTTC | CASSMGEGSHEQYF
TRBJ2-5 | 17 | - | many | TRBV7-2 | TGTGCCAGCAGCATCAACGTTTGGACAGAAGCTCAAGAGACCCAGTACTTC | CASSINVWTEAQETQYF
TRBJ2-1 | 16 | TRBD1 | - | TRBV9 | TGTGCCAGCAGCGTCTCGGGACAGGCGCTCTACAATGAGCAGTTCTTC | CASSVSGQALYNEQFF
TRBJ1-1 | 15 | - | few | TRBV11-2 | TGTGCCAGCAGCTTAGGGGGAGCGATGAACACTGAAGCTTTCTTT | CASSLGGAMNTEAFF
TRBJ2-7 | 13 | TRBD1 | many | TRBV11-2 | TGTGCCAGCAGCCCCTCTCAGGGGGACGAGCAGTACTTC | CASSPSQGDEQYF
TRBJ1-6 | 13 | - | many | TRBV7-9 | TGTGCCAGCAGCGGATCCTGGATTGGCACCCTCCACTTT | CASSGSWIGTLHF
TRBJ2-1 | 16 | - | many | TRBV20-1 | TGCAGTGCTAGAGCGCCGGGACATTCTTCCTACAATGAGCAGTTCTTC | CSARAPGHSSYNEQFF
TRBJ2-1 | 14 | - | many | TRBV2 | TGTGCCAGCAGCCCCGGGACTTTGCGGGCTGAGCAGTTCTTC | CASSPGTLRAEQFF
TRBJ2-7 | 15 | TRBD1 | few | TRBV7-3 | TGTGCCAGCAGCTTAAGAGGGAGACAGGGCTACGAGCAGTACTTC | CASSLRGRQGYEQYF